The present T cell receptor (beta chain) was sequenced within a study of cytomegalovirus exposure and HLA in healthy donors. Both 60 Vbeta primers and 13 Jbeta primers went into the PCR. In the source study's methods: An analysis that came later counted 73 million or so unique TCR beta chains, approximately 10 million shared. Libraries were prepared by immunoSEQ multiplex PCR; TCRdb keeps only in-frame clonotypes and omits some of them. D and trimming were read from the DNA, whereas the V and J calls and clone size are those reported in that table. The sample consists of about 64,000 clones, more than 75% of them appearing once. This clone was found a few times. Its target is unknown. Study-wide points: Most TCR sequences were uncommon, yet certain public TCRs appeared in many donors. Later analysis showed most CMV-associated TCR beta chains appearing HLA-restricted. Within an earlier analysis, most TCR beta V segments proved productive either about 87% or about 30% of the time.

The receptor's source is a man younger than 35 in good health and CMV-seropositive. The sample was PBMCs.

The CDR3 DNA reads as TGTGCCAGCAGCCCGGAGGGTGGGAACACTGAAGCTTTCTTT. Encoded protein: CASSPEGGNTEAFF. The gene calls are TRBV5-4 and TRBJ1-1; no definite D call. The CDR3 runs 14 residues. V was clipped by 4 bases and J by 1 base, with 11 bases between them. Germline CDR1 is SGHNT and CDR2 is YYREEE (reference sequence).